A selection of T cell receptor beta chains follows, all from one sample in a study of blood T cell repertoires in COVID-19. TCRdb's table, derived via immunoSEQ multiplex PCR, lists solely in-frame clones and lacks some. The sample has under 300,000 clones, less than 85% seen once. Material: peripheral blood. The receptor source for this set is a human donor with COVID-19, enrolled during active disease. The donor label of this sample is uncertain. The CDR3 runs from the conserved cysteine through the conserved F or W. The D gene is left open where the match is weak. The size entry is marked missing in some rows and otherwise reads once, few, many or a size class.

j_call: TRBJ1-3
d_call: -
clone_size: -
v_call: TRBV7-9
cdr3_nt: TGTGCCAGCAGCTTACTTGCGGGGGGGTCTGGAAACACCATATATTTT
cdr3_aa: CASSLLAGGSGNTIYF

j_call: TRBJ2-7
d_call: -
clone_size: -
v_call: TRBV30
cdr3_nt: TGTGCCTGGAGTTGGGACACCGACTACGAGCAGTACTTC
cdr3_aa: CAWSWDTDYEQYF

j_call: TRBJ2-6
d_call: TRBD2
clone_size: -
v_call: TRBV27
cdr3_nt: TGTGCCAGCAGCTTTGGGACTAGCTTCTCTGGGGCCAACGTCCTGACTTTC
cdr3_aa: CASSFGTSFSGANVLTF

j_call: TRBJ2-5
d_call: -
clone_size: -
v_call: TRBV4-1
cdr3_nt: TGCGCCAGCAGCCAAGATCCCCAGAGGGAGACCCAGTACTTC
cdr3_aa: CASSQDPQRETQYF

j_call: TRBJ2-3
d_call: TRBD2
clone_size: few
v_call: TRBV7-2
cdr3_nt: TGTGCCAGCAGCTCGATGCTAGGACTAGCGGGAGGCACAGATACGCAGTATTTT
cdr3_aa: CASSSMLGLAGGTDTQYF

j_call: TRBJ1-4
d_call: -
clone_size: -
v_call: TRBV6-5
cdr3_nt: TGTGCCAGCATTCAGGGGACGGGGAATGAAAAACTGTTTTTT
cdr3_aa: CASIQGTGNEKLFF

j_call: TRBJ1-2
d_call: -
clone_size: once
v_call: TRBV5-1
cdr3_nt: TGCGCCAGCAGCGGGGACTTTGGCGGGGACTATGGCTACACCTTC
cdr3_aa: CASSGDFGGDYGYTF

j_call: TRBJ1-5
d_call: -
clone_size: -
v_call: TRBV18
cdr3_nt: TGTGCCAGCACTCAGACAGGTGCAGGCCAGCCCCAGCATTTT
cdr3_aa: CASTQTGAGQPQHF

j_call: TRBJ2-1
d_call: -
clone_size: -
v_call: TRBV27
cdr3_nt: TGTGCCAGCAGTTTATTTGTAGACGGGTCCTACAATGAGCAGTTCTTC
cdr3_aa: CASSLFVDGSYNEQFF

j_call: TRBJ2-7
d_call: -
clone_size: -
v_call: TRBV11-2
cdr3_nt: TGTGCCAGCAGCTTAGGACACACGAGCTCCTACGAGCAGTACTTC
cdr3_aa: CASSLGHTSSYEQYF

j_call: TRBJ2-1
d_call: TRBD2
clone_size: -
v_call: TRBV4-3
cdr3_nt: TGCGCCAGCAGCCAAGATTTAGGACTAGCGGGAGGATATCAGTTCTTC
cdr3_aa: CASSQDLGLAGGYQFF

j_call: TRBJ1-6
d_call: -
clone_size: -
v_call: TRBV18
cdr3_nt: TGTGCCAGCTCACCAGGGGCTTCGTGGAATAATTCACCCCTCCACTTT
cdr3_aa: CASSPGASWNNSPLHF

j_call: TRBJ1-1
d_call: TRBD1
clone_size: -
v_call: TRBV15
cdr3_nt: TGTGCCACCAGCAGAGATATCCCCGCGGGACAGGGAGGGGTTACTGAAGCTTTCTTT
cdr3_aa: CATSRDIPAGQGGVTEAFF

j_call: TRBJ2-3
d_call: -
clone_size: once
v_call: TRBV5-1
cdr3_nt: TGCGCCAGCAGCTTGGGGAGCGGCGACGGGGATACGCAGTATTTT
cdr3_aa: CASSLGSGDGDTQYF

j_call: TRBJ2-2
d_call: TRBD2
clone_size: -
v_call: TRBV4-3
cdr3_nt: TGCGCCAGCAGCCAGGGGACTAATTTGGGAACCGGGGAGCTGTTTTTT
cdr3_aa: CASSQGTNLGTGELFF

j_call: TRBJ2-7
d_call: TRBD2
clone_size: -
v_call: TRBV3-1/TRBV3-2
cdr3_nt: TGTGCCAGCGGGGGACTAGCTACTGCCGAGCAGTACTTC
cdr3_aa: CASGGLATAEQYF

j_call: TRBJ2-1
d_call: -
clone_size: -
v_call: TRBV29-1
cdr3_nt: TGCAGCGTTGCCGCGACAGCTAGCAATGAGCAGTTCTTC
cdr3_aa: CSVAATASNEQFF

j_call: TRBJ1-1
d_call: -
clone_size: -
v_call: TRBV7-8
cdr3_nt: TGTGCCAGCAGAAGAGACAGCATGAACACTGAAGCTTTCTTT
cdr3_aa: CASRRDSMNTEAFF

j_call: TRBJ2-5
d_call: -
clone_size: -
v_call: TRBV6-1
cdr3_nt: TGTGCCAGCAGTGAAGCGCGCGTCCCCACGGAGACCCAGTACTTC
cdr3_aa: CASSEARVPTETQYF

j_call: TRBJ1-1
d_call: -
clone_size: -
v_call: TRBV11-3
cdr3_nt: TGTGCCAGCAGCCCTGGGCCCACAAGCACTGAAGCTTTCTTT
cdr3_aa: CASSPGPTSTEAFF

j_call: TRBJ1-1
d_call: TRBD1
clone_size: once
v_call: TRBV9
cdr3_nt: TGTGCCAGCAGCGTTAGCGCAGGGGGCGGCTCGGGTGAAGCTTTCTTT
cdr3_aa: CASSVSAGGGSGEAFF

j_call: TRBJ1-2
d_call: TRBD1
clone_size: -
v_call: TRBV30
cdr3_nt: TGTGCCTGGAGTACGGGACAGGGGGCGTGGGACTATGGCTACACCTTC
cdr3_aa: CAWSTGQGAWDYGYTF

j_call: TRBJ2-2
d_call: -
clone_size: -
v_call: TRBV28
cdr3_nt: TGTGCCAGCAGAGAGGGTGATTCGTGGCGCACCGGGGAGCTGTTTTTT
cdr3_aa: CASREGDSWRTGELFF

j_call: TRBJ2-1
d_call: TRBD2
clone_size: -
v_call: TRBV29-1
cdr3_nt: TGCAGCCTCGGACTAGCGGAGAACTCCTACAATGAGCAGTTCTTC
cdr3_aa: CSLGLAENSYNEQFF

j_call: TRBJ1-1
d_call: -
clone_size: -
v_call: TRBV27
cdr3_nt: TGTGCCAGCAGTCCTCAGGGAAAAGGCACTGAAGCTTTCTTT
cdr3_aa: CASSPQGKGTEAFF

j_call: TRBJ2-7
d_call: TRBD1
clone_size: -
v_call: TRBV5-6
cdr3_nt: TGTGCCAGCAGCCGTACCGACGGCAGGGGGCTGTACGAGCAGTACTTC
cdr3_aa: CASSRTDGRGLYEQYF

j_call: TRBJ2-1
d_call: -
clone_size: -
v_call: TRBV6-4
cdr3_nt: TGTGCCAGCAGTGACTTAAGGGGGCCGGGGGCTGAGCAGTTCTTC
cdr3_aa: CASSDLRGPGAEQFF

j_call: TRBJ2-1
d_call: TRBD2
clone_size: -
v_call: TRBV6-5
cdr3_nt: TGTGCCAGCAGTTACTCATGGACTAGCTCCTACAATGAGCAGTTCTTC
cdr3_aa: CASSYSWTSSYNEQFF

j_call: TRBJ1-1
d_call: -
clone_size: -
v_call: TRBV24-1
cdr3_nt: TGTGCCACCAGTGCTCCCCACAGGGATACTGAAGCTTTCTTT
cdr3_aa: CATSAPHRDTEAFF

j_call: TRBJ2-7
d_call: -
clone_size: -
v_call: TRBV6-5
cdr3_nt: TGTGCCAGCAGCCCAGCCTTCTCGGGGAGCGAGCAGTACTTC
cdr3_aa: CASSPAFSGSEQYF

j_call: TRBJ1-6
d_call: -
clone_size: many
v_call: TRBV6-5
cdr3_nt: TGTGCCAGCAGTTACGGACAGACACCCCTCCACTTT
cdr3_aa: CASSYGQTPLHF

j_call: TRBJ1-5
d_call: -
clone_size: -
v_call: TRBV27
cdr3_nt: TGTGCCAGCAGTTTAAGCTCGGGGGAGGGTCAGCCCCAGCATTTT
cdr3_aa: CASSLSSGEGQPQHF

j_call: TRBJ1-1
d_call: -
clone_size: -
v_call: TRBV12-3/TRBV12-4
cdr3_nt: TGTGCCAGCAGCCCAGGCGTGAACACTGAAGCTTTCTTT
cdr3_aa: CASSPGVNTEAFF

j_call: TRBJ1-1
d_call: TRBD1
clone_size: -
v_call: TRBV10-2
cdr3_nt: TGCGCCAGCAACAGGGGGGACACTGAAGCTTTCTTT
cdr3_aa: CASNRGDTEAFF

j_call: TRBJ1-5
d_call: TRBD1
clone_size: -
v_call: TRBV28
cdr3_nt: TGTGCCAGCAGTCCGGACAGGGGTGGCAATCAGCCCCAGCATTTT
cdr3_aa: CASSPDRGGNQPQHF

j_call: TRBJ2-3
d_call: TRBD2
clone_size: -
v_call: TRBV7-3
cdr3_nt: TGTGCCAGCAGCTTAACGGGGACTAGCGAAAGCACAGATACGCAGTATTTT
cdr3_aa: CASSLTGTSESTDTQYF

j_call: TRBJ2-5
d_call: TRBD2
clone_size: -
v_call: TRBV7-9
cdr3_nt: TGTGCCAGCAGCTTAGCGCTAACTAGCGGGCAAGAGACCCAGTACTTC
cdr3_aa: CASSLALTSGQETQYF

j_call: TRBJ1-5
d_call: -
clone_size: -
v_call: TRBV24-1
cdr3_nt: TGTGCCACCTCCGTCGGGGGGGAGCCCCAGCATTTT
cdr3_aa: CATSVGGEPQHF

j_call: TRBJ2-1
d_call: TRBD2
clone_size: -
v_call: TRBV7-3
cdr3_nt: TGTGCCAGCAGTCTTCTAGCGGGGCGATACAATGAGCAGTTCTTC
cdr3_aa: CASSLLAGRYNEQFF

j_call: TRBJ1-5
d_call: -
clone_size: -
v_call: TRBV28
cdr3_nt: TGTGCCAGCACCCAACCCGAGGGCAATCAGCCCCAGCATTTT
cdr3_aa: CASTQPEGNQPQHF

j_call: TRBJ2-3
d_call: TRBD2
clone_size: -
v_call: TRBV5-1
cdr3_nt: TGCGCCAGCAGCCCGGCGGTCGGGAGGGACACAGATACGCAGTATTTT
cdr3_aa: CASSPAVGRDTDTQYF

j_call: TRBJ2-1
d_call: TRBD2
clone_size: -
v_call: TRBV24-1
cdr3_nt: TGTGCCACCAGTGAGACCGGGACTAGCGGGAGCGGGGGCTACAATGAGCAGTTCTTC
cdr3_aa: CATSETGTSGSGGYNEQFF

j_call: TRBJ1-1
d_call: TRBD1
clone_size: -
v_call: TRBV29-1
cdr3_nt: TGCAGCGGAACGACAGGGCGCACTGAAGCTTTCTTT
cdr3_aa: CSGTTGRTEAFF

j_call: TRBJ2-3
d_call: -
clone_size: -
v_call: TRBV7-2
cdr3_nt: TGTGCCAGCAGCTTACAGAGACTAGGGGCGGATACGCAGTATTTT
cdr3_aa: CASSLQRLGADTQYF

j_call: TRBJ2-2
d_call: TRBD1
clone_size: -
v_call: TRBV18
cdr3_nt: TGTGCCAGCTCACCGCGGACAGGGACTACCGGGGAGCTGTTTTTT
cdr3_aa: CASSPRTGTTGELFF

j_call: TRBJ2-7
d_call: TRBD2
clone_size: once
v_call: TRBV19
cdr3_nt: TGTGCCAGTAGTTGGGGGCCCCTCGGGACTAGCGGCGAGCAGTACTTC
cdr3_aa: CASSWGPLGTSGEQYF

j_call: TRBJ2-5
d_call: -
clone_size: once
v_call: TRBV5-1
cdr3_nt: TGCGCCAGCAGCAGAGGAGGGTCGCTGGAAGAGACCCAGTACTTC
cdr3_aa: CASSRGGSLEETQYF

j_call: TRBJ2-7
d_call: -
clone_size: -
v_call: TRBV10-3
cdr3_nt: TGTGCCATCAATTCAAAAAAAGAGAGCTACGAGCAGTACTTC
cdr3_aa: CAINSKKESYEQYF

j_call: TRBJ2-3
d_call: -
clone_size: -
v_call: TRBV19
cdr3_nt: TGTGCCAGTAGTATGGCAGGGGGGAACACAGATACGCAGTATTTT
cdr3_aa: CASSMAGGNTDTQYF

j_call: TRBJ2-1
d_call: -
clone_size: -
v_call: TRBV30
cdr3_nt: TGTGCCTGGAGGTCTAGCGCCTCCTACAATGAGCAGTTCTTC
cdr3_aa: CAWRSSASYNEQFF

j_call: TRBJ2-7
d_call: -
clone_size: -
v_call: TRBV3-1/TRBV3-2
cdr3_nt: TGTGCCAGCAGCGGCGAGGGAGGCAGTTCTCAGTACTTC
cdr3_aa: CASSGEGGSSQYF

j_call: TRBJ2-3
d_call: -
clone_size: -
v_call: TRBV29-1
cdr3_nt: TGCAGCGTTGAGGCTAGCGGCACAGATACGCAGTATTTT
cdr3_aa: CSVEASGTDTQYF

j_call: TRBJ2-5
d_call: TRBD2
clone_size: -
v_call: TRBV30
cdr3_nt: TGTGCCTCAGGGCCCGTTTTAGGACTAGCGGGAGATCAGACCCAGTACTTC
cdr3_aa: CASGPVLGLAGDQTQYF

j_call: TRBJ2-2
d_call: -
clone_size: -
v_call: TRBV7-2
cdr3_nt: TGTGCCAGCAGCCGGACTAACACCGGGGAGCTGTTTTTT
cdr3_aa: CASSRTNTGELFF

j_call: TRBJ1-5
d_call: -
clone_size: -
v_call: TRBV12-3/TRBV12-4
cdr3_nt: TGTGCCAGCTGGCAGGGCTTAAATCAGCCCCAGCATTTT
cdr3_aa: CASWQGLNQPQHF

j_call: TRBJ2-3
d_call: -
clone_size: -
v_call: TRBV30
cdr3_nt: TGTGCCTGGGTCGGACTGAGCACAGATACGCAGTATTTT
cdr3_aa: CAWVGLSTDTQYF

j_call: TRBJ2-2
d_call: TRBD2
clone_size: once
v_call: TRBV20-1
cdr3_nt: TGCAGTGCTAGTTCACTAGCGAGCACCGGGGAGCTGTTTTTT
cdr3_aa: CSASSLASTGELFF

j_call: TRBJ2-7
d_call: TRBD1
clone_size: -
v_call: TRBV28
cdr3_nt: TGTGCCAGCAGACCGACAGGGGGTCGCTACGAGCAGTACTTC
cdr3_aa: CASRPTGGRYEQYF